The 12 T cell receptor beta chains below were found in one sample sequenced in a study of post-analysis software for immune sequencing data. Findings and limits, study-wide: Elevated frequency relative to controls characterized roughly 5 TRBV segments in patients, TRBV5-6, TRBV5-1 and TRBV20-1 among them.

No antigen has been identified for these receptors. TCR beta cDNA libraries included unique molecular identifiers. MiXCR, run by TCRdb on the PCR reads, gives a single entry per CDR3 protein. The table shows 180,000 or so distinct CDR3 sequences, with 29% occurring only once. Sample: blood. Receptors were obtained from a girl aged 2-17 years with multiple sclerosis.

This clonotype was recorded a few times. The genes are TRBV6-5 and TRBJ1-1; D might be TRBD1 (5 bases). CDR1 and CDR2 (germline): MNHEY, SVGAGI. The V gene lost 2 bases and the J gene lost 3 bases, with 16 bases spanning the gap. The CDR3 is 16 residues long. The CDR3 loop reads CASSYQAGGVDTEAFF. Here the CDR3 DNA reads TGTGCCAGCAGTTACCAGGCGGGGGGGGTAGACACTGAAGCTTTCTTT.

Many counts were recorded for this clonotype. The chain carries TRBV7-2 and TRBJ1-2; 9 nucleotides agree with TRBD1. CDR3 length: 14 residues. CDR1 is SGHTA, CDR2 FQGNSA, per germline. Unmatched junction bases numbered 9, after V lost 5 bases and J lost 8 bases. CDR3 in amino acids: CASSTGGGFNGYTF. The CDR3 nucleotides are TGTGCCAGCAGCACAGGGGGCGGGTTTAACGGCTACACCTTC.

Ten or more counts support this clonotype. CDR3 sequence reads: CASSEGGSHEQYF. As DNA, the CDR3 is TGTGCCAGCAGTGAGGGCGGGAGCCACGAGCAGTACTTC. This chain links TRBV25-1 with TRBJ2-7; TRBD2 aligns across 7 bases. The CDR3 has 13 amino acids. The germline V gene encodes CDR1 MGHDK and CDR2 SYGVNS. V trimming: 3 bases; J trimming: 5 bases; junction bases outside the gene matches: 4.

At least ten counts were recorded for this clonotype. An end of the junction differs from the germline gene, which may be a read error. The rearrangement joins TRBV5-1 to TRBJ1-2; D remains unclear. This CDR3 has 13 amino acids. Per the germline V gene, CDR1 is SGHRS and CDR2 is YFSETQ. The CDR3 loop reads CASSLRSNYGYTF. Here the CDR3 DNA reads TGTGCCAGCAGCTTGCGCAGCAACTATGGCTACACCTTC.

The rearrangement uses TRBV5-1 and TRBJ2-7; 9 nucleotides line up with TRBD2. CDR1 and CDR2 from the germline V gene are SGHRS and YFSETQ. The CDR3 totals 17 residues. V gave up 0 bases and J gave up 0 bases; unmatched junction bases: 7. CDR3 sequence (DNA): TGCGCCAGCAGCTTGGGGCTAGTGACTAGCGGCTCCTACGAGCAGTACTTC. Its translation is CASSLGLVTSGSYEQYF.

V gene TRBV2 combines with J gene TRBJ2-1, with 7 bases identical to TRBD2. There are 14 residues in the CDR3. Germline V gene lookup returns CDR1 SNHLY and CDR2 FYNNEI. V shed 5 bases and J 14 bases; nucleotides not matched to a gene: 15. As DNA, the CDR3 is TGTGCCAGCAGTACCGCTCCTCGACTAGCCCCGGAGTTCTTC. Encoded protein: CASSTAPRLAPEFF.

This clonotype was observed at least ten times. The chain combines TRBV18 with TRBJ2-5; D is unclear. The CDR3 contains 14 residues. CDR1 and CDR2 (germline): KGHSH, LQKENI. Deletions cut 1 base from V and 4 bases from J, with 10 bases between. The CDR3 spells CASSPRQSAETQYF. The CDR3 coding sequence is TGTGCCAGCTCACCACGGCAGTCGGCAGAGACCCAGTACTTC.

The genes are TRBV20-1 and TRBJ1-1; 9 bases map to TRBD1. Trimming at V came to 5 bases and at J to 0 bases, leaving 7 bases not matched to a gene. This CDR3 is 15 amino acids long. Germline CDR1 DFQATT, CDR2 SNEGSKA (reference sequence). CDR3 region: CSAGTGGTMNTEAFF. In DNA form, the CDR3 reads TGCAGTGCTGGAACAGGGGGCACCATGAACACTGAAGCTTTCTTT.

This clonotype was recorded a few times. The rearrangement uses TRBV2 and TRBJ2-5; D possibly matches TRBD1 or TRBD2 (5 bases each). The germline V gene encodes CDR1 SNHLY and CDR2 FYNNEI. CDR3 length: 15 amino acids. The V end lost 6 bases, the J end lost 0 bases, and 14 bases lay between the germline ends. CDR3 region: CASSWDPKYQETQYF. The CDR3 nucleotides are TGTGCCAGCAGCTGGGACCCCAAATACCAAGAGACCCAGTACTTC.

This clonotype was detected ten times or more. The chain carries TRBV20-1 and TRBJ2-1, with D unclear. V was cut by 3 bases and J by 0 bases, with 9 bases left in between. Looked up from germline, CDR1 is DFQATT and CDR2 is SNEGSKA (reference sequence). The CDR3 has 14 residues. Here the CDR3 reads CSASRRSSYNEQFF. CDR3 nucleotide sequence: TGCAGTGCTAGTCGGCGGAGCTCCTACAATGAGCAGTTCTTC.

The sample holds one count of this clonotype. A much bigger clone sits one base away, suggesting this may be a read error. The chain combines TRBV6-5 with TRBJ1-2, with 7 bases matching TRBD1. V dropped 6 bases and J dropped 1; count of bases not matched to a gene: 11. The CDR3 loop spans 16 amino acids. CDR1 MNHEY and CDR2 SVGAGI come from the germline V gene. The CDR3 region is CASRALQGTGNYGYTF. The CDR3 DNA follows: TGTGCCAGCAGGGCACTACAGGGGACGGGTAACTATGGCTACACCTTC.

A note on this clonotype: This could be a read error, since a much larger clone is one nucleotide away. The chain couples TRBV28 to TRBJ2-7, with D possibly being TRBD1 (6 bases). Germline V CDR1 and CDR2: MDHEN, SYDVKM. V lost 5 bases to trimming and J lost 0 bases, with 14 bases between them. This CDR3 is 15 amino acids long. Written as DNA, the CDR3 is TGTGCCAGCAGTCTCCCTGGGACAAACTCCTACGAGCAGTACTTC. The encoded protein is CASSLPGTNSYEQYF. The complete variable domain, with remaining parts taken from reference TRBV28 and TRBJ2-7, reads DVKVTQSSRYLVKRTGEKVFLECVQDMDHENMFWYRQDPGLGLRLIYFSYDVKMKEKGDIPEGYSVSREKKERFSLILESASTNQTSMYLCASSLPGTNSYEQYFGPGTRLTVT.